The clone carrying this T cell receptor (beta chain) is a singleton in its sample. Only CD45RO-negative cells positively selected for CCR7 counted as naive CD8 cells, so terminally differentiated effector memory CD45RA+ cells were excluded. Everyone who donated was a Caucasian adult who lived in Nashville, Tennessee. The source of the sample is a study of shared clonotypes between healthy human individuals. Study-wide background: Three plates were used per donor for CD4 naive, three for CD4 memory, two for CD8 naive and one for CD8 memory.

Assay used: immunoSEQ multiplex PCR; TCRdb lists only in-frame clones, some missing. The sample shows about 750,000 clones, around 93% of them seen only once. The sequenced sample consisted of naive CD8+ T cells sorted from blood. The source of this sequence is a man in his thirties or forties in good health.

The CDR3 sequence: CASSLVGGPDEQYF. The CDR3 coding sequence is TGTGCCAGCAGTTTGGTGGGAGGGCCTGACGAGCAGTACTTC. The chain combines TRBV27 with TRBJ2-7; 7 bases agree with TRBD2. The trim removed 3 bases at V and 5 bases at J, leaving 7 bases unmatched. CDR3 length: 14 residues. Germline V lookup: CDR1 MNHEY, CDR2 SMNVEV (reference sequence).